This is a list of T cell receptor beta chains from one sample in a study of vaccination and CD4 T cells after COVID-19. Their antigens are not known. TCRdb re-called the PCR reads with MiXCR, one entry per CDR3 protein. The sample carries approximately 10,000 distinct CDR3 sequences, 58% recorded once. The specimen sequenced was CD4+ T cells from blood, cultured in vitro. Receptors originate from a human donor who had recovered from COVID-19. Both conserved end residues are part of each CDR3. Expanded clones get a size class; other rows say once, few or many, or leave the size out.

V gene: TRBV7-9; J gene: TRBJ2-2; clone size: few; CDR3 protein: CASRRTGELFF
V gene: TRBV2; J gene: TRBJ2-1; clone size: NA; CDR3 protein: CASSWVRSSYNEQFF
V gene: TRBV6-2/TRBV6-3; J gene: TRBJ1-6; clone size: medium-sized; CDR3 protein: CASKQANSPLHF
V gene: TRBV20-1; J gene: TRBJ2-3; clone size: few; CDR3 protein: CSARPAGSTDTQYF
V gene: TRBV25-1; J gene: TRBJ2-5; clone size: NA; CDR3 protein: CASSDRGVGTQYF
V gene: TRBV6-5; J gene: TRBJ1-4; clone size: NA; CDR3 protein: CASSYLGVGDPGGKLFF
V gene: TRBV24-1; J gene: TRBJ2-5; clone size: once; CDR3 protein: CATSDTGQGQETQYF
V gene: TRBV11-3; J gene: TRBJ2-5; clone size: NA; CDR3 protein: CASSLGSTGAETQYF
V gene: TRBV21-1; J gene: TRBJ1-3; clone size: few; CDR3 protein: CASSKLLGCSGNTIYF
V gene: TRBV10-1; J gene: TRBJ1-1; clone size: NA; CDR3 protein: CAIHRTVTEAFF
V gene: TRBV20-1; J gene: TRBJ1-1; clone size: few; CDR3 protein: CSAQDPTGMNTEAFF
V gene: TRBV7-9; J gene: TRBJ1-1; clone size: NA; CDR3 protein: CASSFKGTWGTEAFF
V gene: TRBV9; J gene: TRBJ1-3; clone size: few; CDR3 protein: CASSVQGLPGNTIYF
V gene: TRBV15; J gene: TRBJ2-3; clone size: NA; CDR3 protein: CATSLGGDSDTQYF
V gene: TRBV4-3; J gene: TRBJ2-3; clone size: NA; CDR3 protein: CASSQVTASSTDTQYF
V gene: TRBV20-1; J gene: TRBJ2-7; clone size: few; CDR3 protein: CSAKGEAGSGLEQYF
V gene: TRBV6-2/TRBV6-3; J gene: TRBJ2-3; clone size: few; CDR3 protein: CASRPQTILGTDTQYF